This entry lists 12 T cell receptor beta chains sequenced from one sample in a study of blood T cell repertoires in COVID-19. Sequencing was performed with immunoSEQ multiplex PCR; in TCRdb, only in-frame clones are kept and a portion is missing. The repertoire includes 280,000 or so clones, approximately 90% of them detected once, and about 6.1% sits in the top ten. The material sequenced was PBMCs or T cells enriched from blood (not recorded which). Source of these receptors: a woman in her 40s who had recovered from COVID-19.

This chain's CDR3 is CASSRGQQRSEAFF. Here the CDR3 DNA reads TGTGCCAGCAGCCGGGGACAGCAACGATCTGAAGCTTTCTTT. The chain has TRBV3-1 (or the pseudogene TRBV3-2) and TRBJ1-1; 7 bases align to TRBD1. The CDR3 loop spans 14 amino acids. J was trimmed by 6 bases and V by 4 bases; bases with no gene match: 8. Germline V gene data show CDR1 as LGHDT and CDR2 as YNNKEL (reference sequence).

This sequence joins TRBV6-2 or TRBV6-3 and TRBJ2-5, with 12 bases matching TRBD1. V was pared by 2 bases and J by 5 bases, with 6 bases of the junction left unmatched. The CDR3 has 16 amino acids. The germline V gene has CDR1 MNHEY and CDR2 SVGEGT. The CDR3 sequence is CASSYDRDRGPETQYF. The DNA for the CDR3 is TGTGCCAGCAGTTACGACCGGGACAGGGGGCCGGAGACCCAGTACTTC.

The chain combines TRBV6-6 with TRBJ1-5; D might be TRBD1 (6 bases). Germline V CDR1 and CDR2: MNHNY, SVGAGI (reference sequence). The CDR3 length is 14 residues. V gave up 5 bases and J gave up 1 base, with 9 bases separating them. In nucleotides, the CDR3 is TGTGCCAGCAGTCGTGGACAGAGCAATCAGCCCCAGCATTTT. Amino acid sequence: CASSRGQSNQPQHF.

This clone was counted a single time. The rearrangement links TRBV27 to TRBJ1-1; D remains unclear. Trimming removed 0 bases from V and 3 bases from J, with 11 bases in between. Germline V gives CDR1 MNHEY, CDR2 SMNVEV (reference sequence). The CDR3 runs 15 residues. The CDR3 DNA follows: TGTGCCAGCAGTTTATCGGGGAGTCCCGACACTGAAGCTTTCTTT. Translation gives CASSLSGSPDTEAFF.

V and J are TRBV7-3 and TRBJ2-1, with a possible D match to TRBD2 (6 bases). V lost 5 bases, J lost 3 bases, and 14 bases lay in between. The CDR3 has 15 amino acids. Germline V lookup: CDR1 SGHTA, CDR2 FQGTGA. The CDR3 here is CASSRSRGNYNEQFF. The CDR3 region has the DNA TGTGCCAGCAGCCGATCCCGCGGGAACTACAATGAGCAGTTCTTC.

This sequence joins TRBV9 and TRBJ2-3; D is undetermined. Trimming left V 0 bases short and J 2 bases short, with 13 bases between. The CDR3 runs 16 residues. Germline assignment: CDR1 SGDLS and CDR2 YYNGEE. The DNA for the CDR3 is TGTGCCAGCAGCGTAGCTCCAGTGGCCCCCACAGATACGCAGTATTTT. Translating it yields CASSVAPVAPTDTQYF.

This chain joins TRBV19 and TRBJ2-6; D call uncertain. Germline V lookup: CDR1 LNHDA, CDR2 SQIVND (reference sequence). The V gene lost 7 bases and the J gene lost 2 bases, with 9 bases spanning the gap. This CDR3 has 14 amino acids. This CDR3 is CASNADAGANVLTF. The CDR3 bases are TGTGCCAGTAACGCGGATGCTGGGGCCAACGTCCTGACTTTC.

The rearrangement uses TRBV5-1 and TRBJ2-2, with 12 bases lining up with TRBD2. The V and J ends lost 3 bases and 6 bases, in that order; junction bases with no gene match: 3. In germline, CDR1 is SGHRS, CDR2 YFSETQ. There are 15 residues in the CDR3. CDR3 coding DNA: TGCGCCAGCAGCTGGACTAGCGGGAAGGCCGGGGAGCTGTTTTTT. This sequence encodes CASSWTSGKAGELFF.

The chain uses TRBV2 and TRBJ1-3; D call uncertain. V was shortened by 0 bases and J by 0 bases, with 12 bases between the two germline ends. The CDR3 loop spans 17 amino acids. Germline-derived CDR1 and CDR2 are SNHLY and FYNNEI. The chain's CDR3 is CASSEAPAGVSGNTIYF. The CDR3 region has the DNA TGTGCCAGCAGTGAAGCCCCTGCTGGAGTCTCTGGAAACACCATATATTTT. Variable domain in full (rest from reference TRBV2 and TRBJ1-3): EPEVTQTPSHQVTQMGQEVILRCVPISNHLYFYWYRQILGQKVEFLVSFYNNEISEKSEIFDDQFSVERPDGSNFTLKIRSTKLEDSAMYFCASSEAPAGVSGNTIYFGEGSWLTVV.

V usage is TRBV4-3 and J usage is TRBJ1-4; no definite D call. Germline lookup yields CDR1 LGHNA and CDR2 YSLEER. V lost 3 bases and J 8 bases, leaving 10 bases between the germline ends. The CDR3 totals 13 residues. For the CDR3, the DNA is TGCGCCAGCAGCCACCTCACTGCGGAAAAACTGTTTTTT. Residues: CASSHLTAEKLFF.

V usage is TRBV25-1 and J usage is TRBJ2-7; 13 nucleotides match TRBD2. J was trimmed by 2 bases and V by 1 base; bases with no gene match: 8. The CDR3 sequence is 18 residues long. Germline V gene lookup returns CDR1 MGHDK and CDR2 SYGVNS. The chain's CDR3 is CASSESAGTSGTPYEQYF. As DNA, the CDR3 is TGTGCCAGCAGTGAATCCGCCGGGACTAGCGGGACCCCCTACGAGCAGTACTTC.

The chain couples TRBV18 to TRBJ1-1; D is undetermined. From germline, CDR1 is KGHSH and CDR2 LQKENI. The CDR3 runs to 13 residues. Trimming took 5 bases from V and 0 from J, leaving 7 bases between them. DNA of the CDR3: TGTGCCAGCTCATTAACAGTGAACACTGAAGCTTTCTTT. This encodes CASSLTVNTEAFF.